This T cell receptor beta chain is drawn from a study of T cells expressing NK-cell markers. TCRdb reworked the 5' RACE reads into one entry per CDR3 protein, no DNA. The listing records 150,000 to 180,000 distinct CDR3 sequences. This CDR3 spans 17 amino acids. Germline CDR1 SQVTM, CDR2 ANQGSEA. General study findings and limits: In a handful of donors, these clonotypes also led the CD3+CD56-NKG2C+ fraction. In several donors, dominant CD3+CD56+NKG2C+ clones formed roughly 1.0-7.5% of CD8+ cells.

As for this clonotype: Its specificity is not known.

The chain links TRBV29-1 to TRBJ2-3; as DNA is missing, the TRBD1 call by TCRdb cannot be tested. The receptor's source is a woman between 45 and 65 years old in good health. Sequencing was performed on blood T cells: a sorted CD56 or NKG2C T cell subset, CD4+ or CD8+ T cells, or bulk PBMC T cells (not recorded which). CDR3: CSVGQELSGIFTDTQYF.